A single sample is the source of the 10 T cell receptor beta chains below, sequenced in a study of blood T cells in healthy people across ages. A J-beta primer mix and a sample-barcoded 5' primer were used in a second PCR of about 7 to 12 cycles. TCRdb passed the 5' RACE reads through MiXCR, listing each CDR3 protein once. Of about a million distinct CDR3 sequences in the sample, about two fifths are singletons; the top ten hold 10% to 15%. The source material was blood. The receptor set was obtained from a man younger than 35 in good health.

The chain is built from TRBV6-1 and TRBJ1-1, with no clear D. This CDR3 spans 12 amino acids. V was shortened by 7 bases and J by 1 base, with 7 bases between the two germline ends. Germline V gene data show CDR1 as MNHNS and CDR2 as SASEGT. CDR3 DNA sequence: TGTGCCAGCACCTGGAGGAACACTGAAGCTTTCTTT. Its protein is CASTWRNTEAFF.

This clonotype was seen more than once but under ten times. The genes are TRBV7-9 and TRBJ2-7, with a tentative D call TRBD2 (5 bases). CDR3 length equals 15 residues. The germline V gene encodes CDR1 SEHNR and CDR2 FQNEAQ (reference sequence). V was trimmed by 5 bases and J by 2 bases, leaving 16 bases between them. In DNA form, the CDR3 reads TGTGCCAGCAGCCAGGACCCGGACTTGACCTACGAGCAGTACTTC. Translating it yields CASSQDPDLTYEQYF.

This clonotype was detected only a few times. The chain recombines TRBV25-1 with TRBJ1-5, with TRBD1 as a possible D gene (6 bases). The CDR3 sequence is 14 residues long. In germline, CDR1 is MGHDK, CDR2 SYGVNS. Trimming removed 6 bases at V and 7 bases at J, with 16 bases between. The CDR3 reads CASRQAGAGQPQHF. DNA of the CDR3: TGTGCCAGCAGACAAGCGGGGGCTGGACAGCCCCAGCATTTT.

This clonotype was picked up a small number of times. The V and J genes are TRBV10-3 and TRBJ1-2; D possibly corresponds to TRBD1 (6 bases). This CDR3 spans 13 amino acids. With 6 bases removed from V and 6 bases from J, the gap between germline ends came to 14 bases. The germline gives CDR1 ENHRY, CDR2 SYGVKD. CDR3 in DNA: TGTGCCATCAGCGGGGGGCAGTACGATGGCTACACCTTC. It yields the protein CAISGGQYDGYTF.

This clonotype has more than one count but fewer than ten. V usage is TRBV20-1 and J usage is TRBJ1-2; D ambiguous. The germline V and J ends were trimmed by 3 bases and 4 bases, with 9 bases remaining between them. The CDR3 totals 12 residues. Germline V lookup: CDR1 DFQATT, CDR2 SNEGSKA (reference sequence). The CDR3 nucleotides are TGCAGTGCTAGGGGCAGTTCCTATGGCTACACCTTC. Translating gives CSARGSSYGYTF.

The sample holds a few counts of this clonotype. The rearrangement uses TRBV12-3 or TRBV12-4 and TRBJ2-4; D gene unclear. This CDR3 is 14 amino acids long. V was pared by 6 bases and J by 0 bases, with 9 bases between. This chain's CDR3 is CASRHSSAKNIQYF. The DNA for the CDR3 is TGTGCCAGCAGACACTCCTCAGCCAAAAACATTCAGTACTTC.

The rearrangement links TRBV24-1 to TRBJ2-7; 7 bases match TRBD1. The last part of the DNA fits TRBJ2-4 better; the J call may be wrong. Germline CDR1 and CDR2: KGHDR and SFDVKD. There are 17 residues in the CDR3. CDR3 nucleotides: TGTGCCACCAGTGATTCCAAAATGGGACAGACTAAAAACATTCAGTACTTC. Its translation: CATSDSKMGQTKNIQYF.

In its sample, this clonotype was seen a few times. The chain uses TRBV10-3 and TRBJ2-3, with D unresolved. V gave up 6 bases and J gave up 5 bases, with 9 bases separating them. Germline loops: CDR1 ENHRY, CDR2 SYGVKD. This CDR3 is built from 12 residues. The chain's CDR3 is CAISPDGDTQYF. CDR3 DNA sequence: TGTGCCATCAGCCCTGACGGAGATACGCAGTATTTT.

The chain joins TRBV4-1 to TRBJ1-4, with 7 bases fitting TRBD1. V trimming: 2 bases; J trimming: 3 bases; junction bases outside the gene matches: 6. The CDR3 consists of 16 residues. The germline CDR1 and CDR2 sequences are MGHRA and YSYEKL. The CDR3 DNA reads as TGCGCCAGCAGCCAAACCCTGGGACAGCCTAATGAAAAACTGTTTTTT. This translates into CASSQTLGQPNEKLFF.

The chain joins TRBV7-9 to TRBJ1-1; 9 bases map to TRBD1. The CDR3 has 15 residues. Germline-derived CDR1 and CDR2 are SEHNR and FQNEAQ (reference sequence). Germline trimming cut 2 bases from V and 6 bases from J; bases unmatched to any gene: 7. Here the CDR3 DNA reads TGTGCCAGCAGCTTATCGACAGGGGGTAGGGCTGAAGCTTTCTTT. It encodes CASSLSTGGRAEAFF.